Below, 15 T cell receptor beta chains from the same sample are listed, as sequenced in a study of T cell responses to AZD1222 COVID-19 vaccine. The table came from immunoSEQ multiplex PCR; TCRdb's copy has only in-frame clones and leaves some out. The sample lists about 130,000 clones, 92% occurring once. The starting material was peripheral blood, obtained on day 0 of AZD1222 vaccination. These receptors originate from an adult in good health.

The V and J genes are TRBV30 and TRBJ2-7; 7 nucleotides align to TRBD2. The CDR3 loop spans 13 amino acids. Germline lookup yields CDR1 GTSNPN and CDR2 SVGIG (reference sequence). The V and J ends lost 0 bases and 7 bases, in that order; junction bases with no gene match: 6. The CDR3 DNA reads TGTGCCTGGAGTGTGTTGCGGGGAGGGGAGCAGTACTTC. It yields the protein CAWSVLRGGEQYF.

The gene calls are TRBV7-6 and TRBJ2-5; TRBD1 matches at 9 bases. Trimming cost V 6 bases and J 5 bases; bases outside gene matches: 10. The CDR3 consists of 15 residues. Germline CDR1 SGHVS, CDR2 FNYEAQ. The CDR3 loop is CASRNPYRGRETQYF. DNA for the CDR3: TGTGCCAGCAGAAATCCTTACAGGGGGCGGGAGACCCAGTACTTC.

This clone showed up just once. The CDR3 region has the DNA TGCGCCAGCAGCTTCCTAGCGGGGAATACCGGGGAGCTGTTTTTT. Translating gives CASSFLAGNTGELFF. The V and J genes are TRBV5-1 and TRBJ2-2, with 9 nucleotides matching TRBD2. The CDR3 length is 15 residues. The V gene's germline CDR1 is SGHRS and CDR2 YFSETQ. V gave up 2 bases and J gave up 5 bases; unmatched junction bases: 4.

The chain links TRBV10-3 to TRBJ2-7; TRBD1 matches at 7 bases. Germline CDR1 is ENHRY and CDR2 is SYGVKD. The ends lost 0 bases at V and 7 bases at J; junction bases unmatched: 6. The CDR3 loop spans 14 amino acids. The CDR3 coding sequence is TGTGCCATCAGTGAGTCAGGGGGCGCTGGGGAGCAGTACTTC. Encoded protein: CAISESGGAGEQYF.

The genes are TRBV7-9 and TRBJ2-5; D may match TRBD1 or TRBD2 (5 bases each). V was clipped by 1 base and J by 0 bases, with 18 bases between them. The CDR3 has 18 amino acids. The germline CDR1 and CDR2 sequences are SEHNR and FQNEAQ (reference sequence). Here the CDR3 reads CASSLDLVGVGYQETQYF. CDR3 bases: TGTGCCAGCAGCTTAGACCTAGTGGGGGTCGGTTACCAAGAGACCCAGTACTTC.

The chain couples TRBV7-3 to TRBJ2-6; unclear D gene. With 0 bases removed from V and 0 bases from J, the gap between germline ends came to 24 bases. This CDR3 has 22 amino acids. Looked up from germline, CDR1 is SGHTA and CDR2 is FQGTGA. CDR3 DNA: TGTGCCAGCAGCTTAACCTTATCAGCCGGCAGTTTGATAAGCTCTGGGGCCAACGTCCTGACTTTC. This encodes CASSLTLSAGSLISSGANVLTF.

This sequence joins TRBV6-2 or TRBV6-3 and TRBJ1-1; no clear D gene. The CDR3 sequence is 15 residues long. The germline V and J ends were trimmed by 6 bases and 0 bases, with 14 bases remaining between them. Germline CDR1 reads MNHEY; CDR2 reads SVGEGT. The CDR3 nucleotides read TGTGCCAGCAGCCCTCGGCAGCTAATGAACACTGAAGCTTTCTTT. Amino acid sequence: CASSPRQLMNTEAFF.

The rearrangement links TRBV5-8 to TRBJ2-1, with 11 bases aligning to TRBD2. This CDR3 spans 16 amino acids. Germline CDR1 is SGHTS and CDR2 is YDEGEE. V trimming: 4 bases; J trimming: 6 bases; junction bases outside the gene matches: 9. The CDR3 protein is CASSRFSGGAGNEQFF. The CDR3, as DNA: TGTGCCAGCAGCAGGTTTAGCGGGGGGGCAGGCAATGAGCAGTTCTTC.

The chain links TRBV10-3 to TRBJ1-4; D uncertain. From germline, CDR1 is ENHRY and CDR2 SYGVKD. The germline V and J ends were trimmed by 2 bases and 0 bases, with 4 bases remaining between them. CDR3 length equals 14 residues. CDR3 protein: CAISEGATNEKLFF. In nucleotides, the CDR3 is TGTGCCATCAGTGAGGGTGCAACTAATGAAAAACTGTTTTTT.

CDR3 nucleotides: TGTGCCAGTAGTATACTTAGGGGAGGCTACACCTTC. As protein: CASSILRGGYTF. The V call is TRBV19, the J call TRBJ1-2; weak D call: TRBD1 (5 bases). The CDR3 has 12 residues. The germline V gene has CDR1 LNHDA and CDR2 SQIVND (reference sequence). Trimming took off 2 bases at V and 8 bases at J, with 9 bases between the two ends.

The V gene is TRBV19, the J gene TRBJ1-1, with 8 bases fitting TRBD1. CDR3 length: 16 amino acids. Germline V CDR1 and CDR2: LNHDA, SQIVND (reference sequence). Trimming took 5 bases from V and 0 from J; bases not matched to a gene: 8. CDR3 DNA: TGTGCCAGTAGTGAATTACAGGGGGTGTTGAACACTGAAGCTTTCTTT. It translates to CASSELQGVLNTEAFF.

Here the CDR3 reads CATVERDRGPEAFF. The CDR3 DNA reads as TGTGCCACCGTTGAACGGGACAGGGGACCTGAAGCTTTCTTT. The chain carries TRBV28 and TRBJ1-1, with 10 nucleotides matching TRBD1. The germline CDR1 and CDR2 sequences are MDHEN and SYDVKM. The length of the CDR3 is 14 residues. J gave up 6 bases and V 10 bases, and 11 bases lay outside the gene matches.

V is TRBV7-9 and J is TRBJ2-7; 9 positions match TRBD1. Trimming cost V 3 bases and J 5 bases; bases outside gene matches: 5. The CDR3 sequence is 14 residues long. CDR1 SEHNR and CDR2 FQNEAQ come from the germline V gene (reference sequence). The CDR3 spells CASSLRDRVHEQYF. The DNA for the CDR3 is TGTGCCAGCAGCTTGAGGGACAGGGTCCACGAGCAGTACTTC.

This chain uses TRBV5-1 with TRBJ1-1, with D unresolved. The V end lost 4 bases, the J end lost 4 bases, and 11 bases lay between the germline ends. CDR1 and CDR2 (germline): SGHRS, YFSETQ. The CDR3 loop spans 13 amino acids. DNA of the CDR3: TGCGCCAGCAGCCCCCCCGGGCTCACTGAAGCTTTCTTT. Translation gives CASSPPGLTEAFF.

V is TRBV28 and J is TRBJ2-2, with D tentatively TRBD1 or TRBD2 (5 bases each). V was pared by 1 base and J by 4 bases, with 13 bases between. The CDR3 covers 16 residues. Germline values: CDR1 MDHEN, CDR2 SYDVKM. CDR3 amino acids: CASSLSLGTGTGELFF. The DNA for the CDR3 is TGTGCCAGCAGTTTATCACTGGGGACGGGCACCGGGGAGCTGTTTTTT.